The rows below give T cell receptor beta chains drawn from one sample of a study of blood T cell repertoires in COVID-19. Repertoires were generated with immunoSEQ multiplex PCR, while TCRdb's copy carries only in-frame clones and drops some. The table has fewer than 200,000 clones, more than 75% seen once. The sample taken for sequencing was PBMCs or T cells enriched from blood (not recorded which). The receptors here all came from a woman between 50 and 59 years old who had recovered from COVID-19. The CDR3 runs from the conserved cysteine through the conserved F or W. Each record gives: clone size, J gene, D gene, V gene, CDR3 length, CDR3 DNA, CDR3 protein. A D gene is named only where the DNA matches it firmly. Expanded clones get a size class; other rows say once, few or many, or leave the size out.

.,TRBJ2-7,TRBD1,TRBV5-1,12,TGCGCCAGCAGCGTGGACAGGTACGAGCAGTACTTC,CASSVDRYEQYF
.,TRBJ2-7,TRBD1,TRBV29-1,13,TGCAGCGTTGTTTGGGACAGGGTCAACGAGCAGTACTTC,CSVVWDRVNEQYF
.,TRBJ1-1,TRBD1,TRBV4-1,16,TGCGCCAGCCGTCCTAGGACAGGGGGCGTTTGGGGTGAAGCTTTCTTT,CASRPRTGGVWGEAFF
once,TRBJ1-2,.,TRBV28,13,TGTGCCAGCAGCCCAGGGGCCGTCTATGGCTACACCTTC,CASSPGAVYGYTF
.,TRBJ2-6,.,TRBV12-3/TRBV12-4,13,TGTGCCAGTGAGGTCTCTGGGGCCAACGTCCTGACTTTC,CASEVSGANVLTF
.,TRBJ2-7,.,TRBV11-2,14,TGTGCCAGCAGCTTAAGGACAGCCGCCGGCGAGCAGTACTTC,CASSLRTAAGEQYF
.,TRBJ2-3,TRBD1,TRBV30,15,TGTGCCTGGAGCGACAGGGGGCGAAGTGCAGATACGCAGTATTTT,CAWSDRGRSADTQYF
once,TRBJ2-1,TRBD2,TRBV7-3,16,TGTGCCAGCAGCTTCGGGACTAGCGGGAGGGGTCATGAGCAGTTCTTC,CASSFGTSGRGHEQFF
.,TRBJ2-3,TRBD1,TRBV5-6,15,TGTGCCAGCAGCTTCACAGGGGTTGGCACAGATACGCAGTATTTT,CASSFTGVGTDTQYF
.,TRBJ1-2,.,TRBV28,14,TGTGCCAGCTTGGCAGGGGATTCTAACTATGGCTACACCTTC,CASLAGDSNYGYTF
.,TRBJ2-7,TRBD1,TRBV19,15,TGTGCCAGTAGCAAGGACAGGGACAGACGATACGAGCAGTACTTC,CASSKDRDRRYEQYF
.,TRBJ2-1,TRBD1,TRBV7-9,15,TGTGCCAGCAGCTCGACAGGGGGTAGTCACAATGAGCAGTTCTTC,CASSSTGGSHNEQFF
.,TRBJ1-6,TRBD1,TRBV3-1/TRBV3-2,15,TGTGCCAGCAGCCAAGAGGGACAGGCAAATTCACCCCTCCACTTT,CASSQEGQANSPLHF
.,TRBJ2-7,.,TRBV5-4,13,TGTGCCAGCAGCTTGAAAGGGGCCTACGAGCAGTACTTC,CASSLKGAYEQYF
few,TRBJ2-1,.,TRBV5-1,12,TGCGCCAGCAGCCAGGAACACAATGAGCAGTTCTTC,CASSQEHNEQFF
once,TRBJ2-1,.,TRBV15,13,TGTGCCACCAACAGCCAGGGGTTTAGGGAGCAGTTCTTC,CATNSQGFREQFF
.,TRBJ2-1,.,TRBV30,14,TGTGCCTGGAGTGTTAAATCAGGGATCAATGAGCAGTTCTTC,CAWSVKSGINEQFF
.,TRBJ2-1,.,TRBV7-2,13,TGTGCCAGCAGCTTCGCGTATTACAATGAGCAGTTCTTC,CASSFAYYNEQFF
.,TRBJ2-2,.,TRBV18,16,TGTGCCAGCTCACCGCCGGGCCCTGGAGCGGCCGGGGAGCTGTTTTTT,CASSPPGPGAAGELFF
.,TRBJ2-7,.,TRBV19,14,TGTGCCAGTAGTATTCCAGGACAGCGTTACGAGCAGTACTTC,CASSIPGQRYEQYF
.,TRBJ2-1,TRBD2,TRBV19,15,TGTGCCAGTAGCCCCACACTAGCGGGAGGGCCGGAGCAGTTCTTC,CASSPTLAGGPEQFF
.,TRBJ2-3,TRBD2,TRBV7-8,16,TGTGCCAGCAGCGATCAGAGGGCGGGAGGCACAGATACGCAGTATTTT,CASSDQRAGGTDTQYF
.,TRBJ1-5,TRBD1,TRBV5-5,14,TGTGCCAGCAGCGCCGGGACAGGGGCTCGACCCCAGCATTTT,CASSAGTGARPQHF
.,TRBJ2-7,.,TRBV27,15,TGTGCCAGCAGTCTCAGGGGGGGACAGGTCTTTTCGCAGTACTTC,CASSLRGGQVFSQYF
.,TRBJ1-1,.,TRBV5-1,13,TGCGCCAGCAGTTCAGGGGCCGCTGGGGAAGCTTTCTTT,CASSSGAAGEAFF
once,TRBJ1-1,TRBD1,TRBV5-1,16,TGCGCCAGCAGGTCCGGGACAGGGGGACCTAGCACTGAAGCTTTCTTT,CASRSGTGGPSTEAFF
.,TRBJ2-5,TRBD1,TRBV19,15,TGTGCCAGTAGTATAAAGACAGGGGGCTGGGAGACCCAGTACTTC,CASSIKTGGWETQYF
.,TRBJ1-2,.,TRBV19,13,TGTGCCAGTAGACAACTTACCGGGACAATCTACACCTTC,CASRQLTGTIYTF
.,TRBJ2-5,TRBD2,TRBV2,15,TGTGCCAGCAGTCTCGGGACTAGCGAGCAAGAGACCCAGTACTTC,CASSLGTSEQETQYF
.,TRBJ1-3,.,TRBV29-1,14,TGCAGCGCTTCCAGGGATCTCTCTGGAAACACCATATATTTT,CSASRDLSGNTIYF
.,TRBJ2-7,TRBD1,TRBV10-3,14,TGTGCCATCAGAGGGACAGGGGGCCGAAACGAGCAGTACTTC,CAIRGTGGRNEQYF
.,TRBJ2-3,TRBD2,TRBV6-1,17,TGTGCCAGCAGTGGTACTAGCGGGAGGGCTCGTCGTGATACGCAGTATTTT,CASSGTSGRARRDTQYF
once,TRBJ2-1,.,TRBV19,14,TGTGCCAGTAGCAGCGGGCGCTCCTACAATGAGCAGTTCTTC,CASSSGRSYNEQFF
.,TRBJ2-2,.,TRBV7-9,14,TGTGCCAGCAGCTACCAGAAGAACACCGGGGAGCTGTTTTTT,CASSYQKNTGELFF
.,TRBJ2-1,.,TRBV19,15,TGTGCCAGTAGGGACAGAGGGGTTGACTACAATGAGCAGTTCTTC,CASRDRGVDYNEQFF
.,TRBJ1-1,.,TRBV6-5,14,TGTGCCAGCAGTTCTCCGCAGGGTATCACTGAAGCTTTCTTT,CASSSPQGITEAFF
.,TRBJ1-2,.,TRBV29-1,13,TGCAGCGTTCGGACTCCGGCTAACTATGGCTACACCTTC,CSVRTPANYGYTF
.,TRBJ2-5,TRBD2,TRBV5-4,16,TGTGCCAGCAGCTTGGCCCGGGGTAGCGGGGGAGAGACCCAGTACTTC,CASSLARGSGGETQYF
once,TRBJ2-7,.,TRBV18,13,TGTGCCAGCTCACCGTCAGGGATGTACGAGCAGTACTTC,CASSPSGMYEQYF
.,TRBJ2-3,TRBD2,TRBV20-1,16,TGCAGTGCTAGTTCGGCTAGCGGGAGATCGACAGATACGCAGTATTTT,CSASSASGRSTDTQYF
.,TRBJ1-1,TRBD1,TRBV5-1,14,TGCGCCAGCAGCGCCGGGACAGGGGGCACTGAAGCTTTCTTT,CASSAGTGGTEAFF
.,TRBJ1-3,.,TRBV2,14,TGTGCCAGCAGTGAAACAGGGCCCGGAAACACCATATATTTT,CASSETGPGNTIYF
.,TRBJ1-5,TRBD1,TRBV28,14,TGTGCCAGCAGCGGGGACAGTCCCAATCAGCCCCAGCATTTT,CASSGDSPNQPQHF
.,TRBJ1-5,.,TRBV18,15,TGTGCCAGCTCACCGCAAGACAGTCCCAATCAGCCCCAGCATTTT,CASSPQDSPNQPQHF
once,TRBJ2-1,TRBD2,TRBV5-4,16,TGTGCCAGCAGCTCAAGGTCCACTAGCGGGTCCAATGAGCAGTTCTTC,CASSSRSTSGSNEQFF
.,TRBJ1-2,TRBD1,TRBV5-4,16,TGTGCCAGCAGCTTGGCCGGGACAGGGGAGAGGAGGGGCTACACCTTC,CASSLAGTGERRGYTF
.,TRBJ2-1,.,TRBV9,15,TGTGCCAGCAGCGCTCCACCGGGCTCCTACAATGAGCAGTTCTTC,CASSAPPGSYNEQFF
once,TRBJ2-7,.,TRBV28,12,TGTGCCAGCAGTAGGGGGTACTACGAGCAGTACTTC,CASSRGYYEQYF
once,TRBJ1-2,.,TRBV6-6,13,TGTGCCAGCAGATCTGATGCTACAGGTGGCTACACCTTC,CASRSDATGGYTF
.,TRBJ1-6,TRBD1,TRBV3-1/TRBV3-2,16,TGTGCCAGCAGCCGGGACAGGGGGCCAAGCTTTTCACCCCTCCACTTT,CASSRDRGPSFSPLHF
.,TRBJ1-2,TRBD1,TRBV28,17,TGTGCCAGCAGTTTAAGCCACGGGACAGGGGCCCACTATGGCTACACCTTC,CASSLSHGTGAHYGYTF
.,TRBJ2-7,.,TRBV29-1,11,TGCAGCGTCCGACAGGACTACGAGCAGTACTTC,CSVRQDYEQYF
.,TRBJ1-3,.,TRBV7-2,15,TGTGCCAGCAGCCCCTCGACATACTCTGGAAACACCATATATTTT,CASSPSTYSGNTIYF
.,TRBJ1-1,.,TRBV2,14,TGTGCCAGCAGCCGGACGGGGGGGAACACTGAAGCTTTCTTT,CASSRTGGNTEAFF
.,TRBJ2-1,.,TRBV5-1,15,TGCGCCAGCAGCTTGGGTCACCGGGACTACAATGAGCAGTTCTTC,CASSLGHRDYNEQFF
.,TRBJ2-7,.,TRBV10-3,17,TGTGCCATCACTGACGCCCCCGGGACACAAAACGGGTACGAGCAGTACTTC,CAITDAPGTQNGYEQYF
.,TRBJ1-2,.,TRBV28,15,TGTGCCAGCCGAGGCAGTGCCCGCTGGTTCTATGGCTACACCTTC,CASRGSARWFYGYTF
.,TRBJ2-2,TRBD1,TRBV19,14,TGTGCCAGTAGTGGGACAGCGAACACCGGGGAGCTGTTTTTT,CASSGTANTGELFF
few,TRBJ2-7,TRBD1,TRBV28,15,TGTGCCAGCAGTCTTCAAGGACAGGGGTCCTACGAGCAGTACTTC,CASSLQGQGSYEQYF
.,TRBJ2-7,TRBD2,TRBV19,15,TGTGCCAGTAGTAGACTAGCGGACAAAACCTACGAGCAGTACTTC,CASSRLADKTYEQYF